The 23 T cell receptor beta chains below were found in one sample sequenced in a study of CD8+ T cells in alopecia areata. Treatment indicated: oral pan-JAK inhibitor, 5-10 mg twice daily. Extraction of RNA preceded its reverse transcription into cDNA, which served as the sequencing template. TCRdb's table, derived via immunoSEQ multiplex PCR, lists solely in-frame clones and lacks some. Among some 100,000 clones listed, about 60% were seen once. Specimen: CD8+ T cells sorted from blood, collected at approximately week 56, from a patient treated with tofacitinib. The receptors derive from a human donor with alopecia areata.

This chain links TRBV7-6 with TRBJ2-2; D may be TRBD2 (6 bases). CDR1 and CDR2 from the germline V gene are SGHVS and FNYEAQ. This CDR3 contains 15 residues. V gave up 4 bases and J gave up 4 bases, with 13 bases separating them. CDR3 DNA sequence: TGTGCCAGCAGCTCCCTCGGAGGGTCCACCGGGGAGCTGTTTTTT. Translated: CASSSLGGSTGELFF.

This clone was seen more than once but under ten times. The rearrangement uses TRBV6-5 and TRBJ2-5; D possibly matches TRBD1 or TRBD2 (6 bases each). The V gene's germline CDR1 is MNHEY and CDR2 SVGAGI. The CDR3 has 13 amino acids. The V and J ends lost 4 bases and 4 bases respectively, with 10 bases between them. CDR3 DNA sequence: TGTGCCAGCAGTTTATGGGGGGCAGAGACCCAGTACTTC. This gives the protein CASSLWGAETQYF.

This clone is a singleton in its sample. The chain employs TRBV7-8 and TRBJ1-1; the D is unclear. CDR3 length: 13 residues. V gave up 1 base and J gave up 2 bases, with 5 bases separating them. Germline CDR1 and CDR2: SGHVS and FQNEAQ. CDR3 bases: TGTGCCAGCAGCTTAGTACGAAACACTGAAGCTTTCTTT. Its protein is CASSLVRNTEAFF. Full variable domain (missing parts from reference TRBV7-8 and TRBJ1-1): GAGVSQSPRYKVAKRGQDVALRCDPISGHVSLFWYQQALGQGPEFLTYFQNEAQLDKSGLPSDRFFAERPEGSVSTLKIQRTQQEDSAVYLCASSLVRNTEAFFGQGTRLTVV.

The rearrangement joins TRBV6-5 to TRBJ2-1, with 10 bases that match TRBD2. Germline V CDR1 and CDR2: MNHEY, SVGAGI. Losses at the gene ends were 7 bases for V and 8 bases for J; bases not matched to a gene: 11. CDR3 length: 15 amino acids. This CDR3 reads CASTLGASGGHEQFF. The CDR3 nucleotides read TGTGCCAGCACTCTGGGGGCTAGCGGGGGCCATGAGCAGTTCTTC.

The CDR3 loop is CASSGWGGGYGYTF. CDR3 nucleotide sequence: TGTGCCAGCAGTGGCTGGGGAGGTGGCTATGGCTACACCTTC. V gene TRBV25-1 combines with J gene TRBJ1-2; D uncertain. Germline V gene lookup returns CDR1 MGHDK and CDR2 SYGVNS. The CDR3 has 14 amino acids. Trimming shortened V by 4 bases and J by 4 bases, and 13 bases separated the two germline ends.

The chain links TRBV20-1 to TRBJ2-5; the D is unclear. From germline, CDR1 is DFQATT and CDR2 SNEGSKA (reference sequence). Trimming cost V 1 base and J 4 bases, with 1 base left between them. CDR3 length: 10 amino acids. The DNA for the CDR3 is TGCAGTGCTAGAGCAGAGACCCAGTACTTC. The encoded protein is CSARAETQYF.

CDR3 region: CASSQGLAGGNEQFF. For the CDR3, the DNA is TGTGCCAGCAGCCAGGGACTAGCGGGGGGCAATGAGCAGTTCTTC. This rearrangement joins TRBV13 to TRBJ2-1; 15 bases align to TRBD2. The CDR3 covers 15 residues. The ends lost 5 bases at V and 6 bases at J; junction bases unmatched: 2. Looked up from germline, CDR1 is PRHDT and CDR2 is FYEKMQ (reference sequence).

V gene TRBV5-1 combines with J gene TRBJ1-2; TRBD1 agrees at 9 bases. The junction had 7 bases not matched to a gene; V was cut back by 1 base and J by 0 bases. Per germline, CDR1 SGHRS and CDR2 YFSETQ. The CDR3 totals 17 residues. CDR3 sequence reads: CASSLTGGASSNYGYTF. The CDR3 DNA sequence: TGCGCCAGCAGCTTGACAGGGGGCGCGTCTTCTAACTATGGCTACACCTTC.

The rearrangement uses TRBV5-6 and TRBJ1-1; 11 nucleotides align to TRBD1. Germline loops: CDR1 SGHDT, CDR2 YYEEEE. This CDR3 contains 15 residues. The J segment lost 7 bases and the V segment lost 3 bases, leaving 8 bases of the junction unmatched. As DNA, the CDR3 is TGTGCCAGCAGCTGGGGGACAGGGGGTAGGATTGAAGCTTTCTTT. This translates into CASSWGTGGRIEAFF.

The V gene is TRBV4-1, the J gene TRBJ2-5; D remains ambiguous. The germline CDR1 and CDR2 sequences are MGHRA and YSYEKL. V dropped 0 bases and J dropped 5 bases, with 19 bases sitting between them. CDR3 length equals 17 residues. The CDR3 region has the DNA TGCGCCAGCAGCCAAGAGGCAGGCGGTGTGGATGGGGAGACCCAGTACTTC. It codes for CASSQEAGGVDGETQYF.

The V and J genes are TRBV11-2 and TRBJ1-2; possibly TRBD1 for D (6 bases). This CDR3 contains 15 residues. Germline V gives CDR1 SGHAT, CDR2 FQNNGV. Trimming cost V 0 bases and J 7 bases, with 15 bases left between them. The CDR3 sequence is CASSLDSQGVRGYTF. CDR3 nucleotides: TGTGCCAGCAGCTTAGATTCACAGGGAGTGCGTGGCTACACCTTC.

The chain has TRBV10-3 and TRBJ1-5; D is perhaps TRBD1 (5 bases). The CDR3 extends over 14 amino acids. V lost 8 bases, J lost 1 base, and 12 bases lay in between. The germline CDR1 and CDR2 sequences are ENHRY and SYGVKD. The CDR3 nucleotides are TGTGCCATCGGCCGGGACGGAAGCAATCAGCCCCAGCATTTT. Its protein is CAIGRDGSNQPQHF.

This chain links TRBV5-6 with TRBJ2-5, with a tentative D call TRBD2 (6 bases). The CDR3 covers 12 residues. Germline V gene sequence: CDR1 SGHDT, CDR2 YYEEEE. Trimming took off 0 bases at V and 8 bases at J, with 8 bases between the two ends. CDR3 in DNA: TGTGCCAGCAGCTTGGGGAGGGGCACCCAGTACTTC. Encoded protein: CASSLGRGTQYF. Full variable domain (rest looked up from reference TRBV5-6 and TRBJ2-5): DAGVTQSPTHLIKTRGQQVTLRCSPKSGHDTVSWYQQALGQGPQFIFQYYEEEERQRGNFPDRFSGHQFPNYSSELNVNALLLGDSALYLCASSLGRGTQYFGPGTRLLVL.

The chain combines TRBV30 with TRBJ2-3, with no clear D. Looked up from germline, CDR1 is GTSNPN and CDR2 is SVGIG (reference sequence). Trimming took 4 bases from V and 2 from J, leaving 16 bases between them. CDR3 length: 15 amino acids. CDR3 DNA: TGTGCCTGGATGCTAGACCTAACTCACACAGATACGCAGTATTTT. Its protein is CAWMLDLTHTDTQYF.

The V and J genes are TRBV2 and TRBJ2-1, with a tentative D call TRBD1 (6 bases). The CDR3 runs to 15 residues. Germline CDR1 reads SNHLY; CDR2 reads FYNNEI. The V and J ends lost 6 bases and 1 base respectively, with 13 bases between them. The CDR3 loop reads CASRPRDTSYNEQFF. In DNA, the CDR3 is TGTGCCAGCAGGCCCCGGGACACTTCCTACAATGAGCAGTTCTTC.

This clone came up once. This chain links TRBV7-8 with TRBJ2-7, with D possibly being TRBD1 (5 bases). Per germline, CDR1 SGHVS and CDR2 FQNEAQ. The CDR3 contains 16 residues. V lost 5 bases and J lost 1, with 18 bases in between. As DNA, the CDR3 is TGTGCCAGCAGCCCCAACAGGATCCATAAATCCTACGAGCAGTACTTC. It encodes CASSPNRIHKSYEQYF.

J is TRBJ1-2 and V is TRBV9; unclear D gene. CDR3 length equals 13 residues. Trimming removed 0 bases from V and 4 bases from J, with 7 bases in between. Looked up from germline, CDR1 is SGDLS and CDR2 is YYNGEE. The CDR3 region is CASSVDRAYGYTF. DNA for the CDR3: TGTGCCAGCAGCGTAGATCGGGCCTATGGCTACACCTTC. Variable domain in full (rest from reference TRBV9 and TRBJ1-2): DSGVTQTPKHLITATGQRVTLRCSPRSGDLSVYWYQQSLDQGLQFLIQYYNGEERAKGNILERFSAQQFPDLHSELNLSSLELGDSALYFCASSVDRAYGYTFGSGTRLTVV.

V usage is TRBV7-9 and J usage is TRBJ2-7; possibly TRBD1 for D (6 bases). The CDR3 is 15 amino acids. V lost 2 bases to trimming and J lost 3 bases, with 14 bases between them. The germline V gene encodes CDR1 SEHNR and CDR2 FQNEAQ (reference sequence). CDR3 sequence: CASSLSSGQIYEQYF. Written as DNA, the CDR3 is TGTGCCAGCAGCTTAAGTTCGGGACAAATCTACGAGCAGTACTTC.

The V call is TRBV10-3, the J call TRBJ2-5; D is undetermined. CDR1 is ENHRY, CDR2 SYGVKD, per germline. The CDR3 runs to 13 residues. V lost 6 bases and J 4 bases, leaving 12 bases between the germline ends. CDR3 nucleotides: TGTGCCATCAGGGTTGAGCCAGGAGAGACCCAGTACTTC. Its translation: CAIRVEPGETQYF.

The chain carries TRBV6-5 and TRBJ1-4, with D possibly being TRBD1 (5 bases). Trimming shortened V by 3 bases and J by 8 bases, and 19 bases separated the two germline ends. Germline values: CDR1 MNHEY, CDR2 SVGAGI. The CDR3 spans 16 residues. This CDR3 is CASSYSSRQFGEKLFF. In DNA, the CDR3 is TGTGCCAGCAGTTATTCGTCCAGACAGTTTGGCGAAAAACTGTTTTTT.

Comments on this clone: Other DNA sequences in this sample translate to the same CDR3. The V call is TRBV2, the J call TRBJ1-4, with no clear D. The CDR3 has 13 residues. Germline V lookup: CDR1 SNHLY, CDR2 FYNNEI. With 1 base removed from V and 7 bases from J, the gap between germline ends came to 7 bases. The CDR3 sequence: CASSEVYGEKLFF. The CDR3 DNA sequence: TGTGCCAGCAGTGAAGTCTATGGTGAAAAACTGTTTTTT. Variable domain in full (rest from reference TRBV2 and TRBJ1-4): EPEVTQTPSHQVTQMGQEVILRCVPISNHLYFYWYRQILGQKVEFLVSFYNNEISEKSEIFDDQFSVERPDGSNFTLKIRSTKLEDSAMYFCASSEVYGEKLFFGSGTQLSVL.

This clone came up once. The chain joins TRBV15 to TRBJ2-4, with 7 bases fitting TRBD1. V lost 2 bases, J lost 5 bases, and 0 bases stayed unmatched. The CDR3 totals 13 residues. The germline V gene encodes CDR1 LNHNV and CDR2 YYDKDF (reference sequence). The CDR3 DNA reads as TGTGCCACCAGCAGACAGGGGGAAAACATTCAGTACTTC. Translated, it gives CATSRQGENIQYF.

The J gene is TRBJ2-6, the V gene TRBV4-2, with D perhaps matching TRBD1 (5 bases). V lost 3 bases to trimming and J lost 1 base, with 22 bases between them. This CDR3 has 20 residues. The germline gives CDR1 LGHNA, CDR2 YNFKEQ. CDR3 protein: CASSHRLPQYSGSGANVLTF. The CDR3 DNA follows: TGTGCCAGCAGCCATCGCCTGCCTCAATACTCAGGGTCTGGGGCCAACGTCCTGACTTTC.